The entry below describes one TCR beta chain. This sample was included in a study of cytomegalovirus exposure and HLA in healthy donors. Study information: There were 90 million to 140 million unique TCR beta sequences, drawn from about 190 million T cells, in an earlier analysis.

This CDR3 is built from 16 residues. Germline trimming cut 0 bases from V and 4 bases from J; bases unmatched to any gene: 5. Germline V CDR1 and CDR2: KGHSH, LQKENI. The PCR employed 60 Vbeta primers together with 13 Jbeta primers. Libraries were prepared by immunoSEQ multiplex PCR; TCRdb keeps only in-frame clonotypes and omits some of them. The table records 86,000 or so clones, about 85% of them present only once. The source is a woman in her thirties or forties in good health and CMV-seropositive. The V and J genes are TRBV18 and TRBJ2-1, with 8 bases that match TRBD2. Sequenced material: PBMCs. The DNA for the CDR3 is TGTGCCAGCTCACCACCGTTACTAGCGGAATACAATGAGCAGTTCTTC. This encodes CASSPPLLAEYNEQFF.